These T cell receptor beta chains were read from a single sample in a study of graft-versus-host responses after intestinal transplantation. Using immunoSEQ multiplex PCR, the repertoire was profiled, and TCRdb retains in-frame clones only, with some absent. Of around 90,000 clones in the sample, approximately 94% were seen once. These receptors have no known antigen. The sequencing used unstimulated CD4+ T cells sorted from spleen or lymph node cells, collected before transplant. The receptors here all came from a human donor who was the organ donor for an intestinal transplant. CDR3s include the opening cysteine and the closing phenylalanine or tryptophan. A D gene is named only where the DNA matches it firmly. Only some rows state a clone size, as once, few, many or a class for expanded clones.

v_call: TRBV19; j_call: TRBJ2-5; clone_size: .; d_call: TRBD2; cdr3_length: 13; cdr3_aa: CASRGPGGETQYF; cdr3_nt: TGTGCCAGTAGGGGACCGGGGGGAGAGACCCAGTACTTC
v_call: TRBV11-3; j_call: TRBJ1-5; clone_size: .; d_call: .; cdr3_length: 18; cdr3_aa: CASSLKGGAVDSNQPQHF; cdr3_nt: TGTGCCAGCAGCTTAAAAGGGGGTGCGGTCGATAGCAATCAGCCCCAGCATTTT
v_call: TRBV18; j_call: TRBJ1-4; clone_size: .; d_call: .; cdr3_length: 14; cdr3_aa: CASSPTATNEKLFF; cdr3_nt: TGTGCCAGCTCACCGACAGCAACTAATGAAAAACTGTTTTTT
v_call: TRBV5-1; j_call: TRBJ1-6; clone_size: .; d_call: .; cdr3_length: 16; cdr3_aa: CASSPDSNQFNSPLHF; cdr3_nt: TGCGCCAGCAGTCCCGACAGTAACCAATTTAATTCACCCCTCCACTTT
v_call: TRBV5-1; j_call: TRBJ2-2; clone_size: .; d_call: TRBD1; cdr3_length: 16; cdr3_aa: CASSWDSLSNTGELFF; cdr3_nt: TGCGCCAGCAGCTGGGACAGCCTTTCGAACACCGGGGAGCTGTTTTTT
v_call: TRBV29-1; j_call: TRBJ1-1; clone_size: once; d_call: .; cdr3_length: 11; cdr3_aa: CSVASFTEAFF; cdr3_nt: TGCAGCGTTGCTTCATTCACTGAAGCTTTCTTT
v_call: TRBV19; j_call: TRBJ1-5; clone_size: few; d_call: .; cdr3_length: 15; cdr3_aa: CASSIHGEGGQPQHF; cdr3_nt: TGTGCCAGTAGTATCCACGGGGAGGGTGGTCAGCCCCAGCATTTT
v_call: TRBV5-1; j_call: TRBJ2-1; clone_size: .; d_call: .; cdr3_length: 14; cdr3_aa: CASSLGQGYNEQFF; cdr3_nt: TGCGCCAGCAGCTTGGGGCAGGGCTACAATGAGCAGTTCTTC
v_call: TRBV10-3; j_call: TRBJ2-1; clone_size: .; d_call: .; cdr3_length: 14; cdr3_aa: CAISEKGGSQEQFF; cdr3_nt: TGTGCCATCAGTGAGAAGGGGGGTTCACAGGAGCAGTTCTTC
v_call: TRBV27; j_call: TRBJ2-1; clone_size: .; d_call: .; cdr3_length: 14; cdr3_aa: CASSAWSFRNEQFF; cdr3_nt: TGTGCCAGCAGTGCCTGGAGCTTCCGCAATGAGCAGTTCTTC
v_call: TRBV28; j_call: TRBJ1-5; clone_size: .; d_call: TRBD1; cdr3_length: 14; cdr3_aa: CASSLGDRVQPQHF; cdr3_nt: TGTGCCAGCAGTTTAGGGGACAGGGTTCAGCCCCAGCATTTT
v_call: TRBV5-1; j_call: TRBJ1-2; clone_size: .; d_call: .; cdr3_length: 14; cdr3_aa: CASSFLGGTDGYTF; cdr3_nt: TGCGCCAGCAGCTTTTTGGGGGGAACGGATGGCTACACCTTC
v_call: TRBV7-9; j_call: TRBJ2-2; clone_size: .; d_call: .; cdr3_length: 15; cdr3_aa: CASSLAARVAGELFF; cdr3_nt: TGTGCCAGCAGCTTAGCGGCCAGGGTCGCCGGGGAGCTGTTTTTT
v_call: TRBV7-3; j_call: TRBJ1-6; clone_size: few; d_call: .; cdr3_length: 13; cdr3_aa: CASSMNRASPLHF; cdr3_nt: TGTGCCAGCAGTATGAACAGGGCTTCACCCCTCCACTTT
v_call: TRBV5-6; j_call: TRBJ2-2; clone_size: .; d_call: .; cdr3_length: 16; cdr3_aa: CASSWRQDYYTGELFF; cdr3_nt: TGTGCCAGCAGTTGGAGACAGGACTACTACACCGGGGAGCTGTTTTTT
v_call: TRBV5-4; j_call: TRBJ1-1; clone_size: .; d_call: .; cdr3_length: 15; cdr3_aa: CASSLGQMGLTEAFF; cdr3_nt: TGTGCCAGCAGCTTGGGACAGATGGGATTAACTGAAGCTTTCTTT
v_call: TRBV5-1; j_call: TRBJ2-3; clone_size: .; d_call: TRBD2; cdr3_length: 17; cdr3_aa: CASSPGASGGATDTQYF; cdr3_nt: TGCGCCAGCAGCCCGGGAGCTAGCGGGGGGGCCACAGATACGCAGTATTTT
v_call: TRBV18; j_call: TRBJ2-5; clone_size: .; d_call: TRBD1; cdr3_length: 15; cdr3_aa: CASSPQGAPRETQYF; cdr3_nt: TGTGCCAGCTCACCACAGGGGGCGCCTCGGGAGACCCAGTACTTC
v_call: TRBV5-1; j_call: TRBJ2-6; clone_size: .; d_call: TRBD1; cdr3_length: 18; cdr3_aa: CASSLDGQGSSGANVLTF; cdr3_nt: TGCGCCAGCAGCTTAGACGGACAGGGGAGCTCTGGGGCCAACGTCCTGACTTTC
v_call: TRBV6-1; j_call: TRBJ1-4; clone_size: .; d_call: .; cdr3_length: 13; cdr3_aa: CASSEEGREKLFF; cdr3_nt: TGTGCCAGCAGTGAAGAGGGTAGAGAAAAACTGTTTTTT
v_call: TRBV10-3; j_call: TRBJ2-7; clone_size: .; d_call: .; cdr3_length: 14; cdr3_aa: CAISSTAGAHEQYF; cdr3_nt: TGTGCCATCAGTTCCACGGCAGGGGCCCACGAGCAGTACTTC
v_call: TRBV10-3; j_call: TRBJ2-7; clone_size: few; d_call: .; cdr3_length: 12; cdr3_aa: CAISEEAYEQYF; cdr3_nt: TGTGCCATCAGCGAGGAAGCCTACGAGCAGTACTTC
v_call: TRBV27; j_call: TRBJ1-2; clone_size: .; d_call: TRBD1; cdr3_length: 16; cdr3_aa: CASSLVAGQGRNGYTF; cdr3_nt: TGTGCCAGCAGTTTAGTAGCTGGACAGGGGAGGAATGGCTACACCTTC
v_call: TRBV6-5; j_call: TRBJ2-3; clone_size: .; d_call: .; cdr3_length: 13; cdr3_aa: CASSYQGTDTQYF; cdr3_nt: TGTGCCAGCAGTTACCAGGGGACAGATACGCAGTATTTT
v_call: TRBV12-5; j_call: TRBJ2-3; clone_size: .; d_call: .; cdr3_length: 16; cdr3_aa: CASGLVLVGVADTQYF; cdr3_nt: TGTGCTAGTGGTTTGGTACTGGTAGGGGTAGCAGATACGCAGTATTTT
v_call: TRBV11-2; j_call: TRBJ1-6; clone_size: .; d_call: .; cdr3_length: 15; cdr3_aa: CASSLAAWPSSPLHF; cdr3_nt: TGTGCCAGCAGCTTAGCAGCATGGCCTTCGTCACCCCTCCACTTT
v_call: TRBV10-3; j_call: TRBJ1-5; clone_size: .; d_call: .; cdr3_length: 15; cdr3_aa: CAIISRTESNQPQHF; cdr3_nt: TGTGCCATCATATCAAGGACAGAAAGCAATCAGCCCCAGCATTTT
v_call: TRBV4-3; j_call: TRBJ2-7; clone_size: .; d_call: .; cdr3_length: 13; cdr3_aa: CASSQDAVSEQYF; cdr3_nt: TGCGCCAGCAGCCAAGATGCCGTTTCCGAGCAGTACTTC
v_call: TRBV9; j_call: TRBJ2-3; clone_size: .; d_call: .; cdr3_length: 15; cdr3_aa: CASSVDPPETDTQYF; cdr3_nt: TGTGCCAGCAGCGTAGATCCCCCGGAAACAGATACGCAGTATTTT
v_call: TRBV7-2; j_call: TRBJ2-7; clone_size: .; d_call: TRBD1; cdr3_length: 13; cdr3_aa: CASSLVTGTEQYF; cdr3_nt: TGTGCCAGCAGCTTAGTGACAGGGACCGAGCAGTACTTC